This TCR beta chain was sequenced during a study of blood T cell repertoires in COVID-19 (dated by TCRdb to about 2020). About the study as a whole: Collaborator samples came from the United States, Italy and Spain and covered acute and convalescent phases of COVID-19. The prospective study material was composed of cDNA or gDNA derived from T cells, B-cell-depleted T cells, or PBMCs. The dataset comprised deeply sampled blood TCRbeta repertoires from subjects exposed to, actively infected with, or recovered from COVID-19. A freely available public database, intended as a resource for researchers studying the immune response to SARS-CoV-2, is where the repertoires were released. The samples were drawn from two sources: the first 160 participants of the ongoing ImmuneRACE study, and 1,254 subjects contributed by 6 global collaborators. The sample metadata nearly always contained a de-identified subject ID, COVID-19 status, age in years and sex. Where HLA class I and class II types were available, the types were taken from metadata supplied by the sample provider, not from assay-based typing. What the authors observed across the whole study: The amount of clinical and demographic metadata varied by source and participant and was provided uncurated.

TCRbeta CDR3 regions were amplified from genomic DNA by means of the immunoSEQ Assay, a bias-controlled multiplex PCR. Per the source publication's procedure: The number of nucleated cells in each sample was estimated from the amplification of reference gene primers within the assay. Sequence reads were collapsed and filtered to measure the absolute abundance of every unique TCRbeta CDR3 rearrangement. Productive Simpson clonality was computed per sample as the square root of Simpson's diversity index over productive rearrangements. This immuneACCESS table, as held by TCRdb, lists in-frame sequences with V and J called but not all clones. Of the missing ones, under half trace to an unresolved V gene in checked studies; the others have no known cause. The V and J calls and the clone size are those of that table, but D and trimming were determined from the DNA. This sample has about 210,000 clones in its table, and about 83% of those were observed once. The top ten clones comprise 8.2% of the sample.

As encoded in the germline V gene, CDR1 is SQVTM while CDR2 is ANQGSEA. Inclusive of the bounding cysteine and phenylalanine, the CDR3 is 15 residues long. Just the 45-base CDR3 DNA is kept, in frame starting at base 1. V drops 2 bases and J drops 3 bases, leaving 15 bases in between. Each collaborating institution followed its own protocols to collect whole blood in K2EDTA tubes. For TCRbeta analysis, collaborators shipped samples in one of three forms: frozen whole blood, isolated PBMCs, or DNA extracted from either of those sample types. A remark on this clone: Its target antigen remains unknown. Base-call qualities are not available, and no considerably larger clone is one nucleotide away.

The rearrangement joined TRBV29-1 to TRBJ2-3, with TRBD1 perhaps the D gene, on 6 matching bases. This TCR was sampled from a woman aged 45-65 years with acute or convalescent COVID-19. The sample was peripheral blood. The DNA sequence is TGCAGCGTTGAAAAGGGGGATTCCCAGACAGATACGCAGTATTTT. Its protein reads: CSVEKGDSQTDTQYF.